These T cell receptor beta chains were read from a single sample in a study of response to subunit inactivated influenza vaccine. TCRdb called the RT-PCR reads again in MiXCR, with one record for every CDR3 protein. The repertoire holds about 520,000 distinct CDR3 sequences, about 25% seen once, with 1.5% to 2% in the top ten. The sample consisted of CD4+ T cells sorted from PBMCs, taken 4 to 6 days after vaccination. The source is a man in his fifties or sixties who received an inactivated influenza vaccine. The CDR3 runs from the conserved cysteine through the conserved F or W. Fields, in order: clone size, V gene, D gene, J gene, CDR3 protein, CDR3 DNA. D genes are given only for firm matches. Not all rows give a size; the values are once, few, many and, for expanded clones, a class.

abundance: once
v_gene: TRBV12-3/TRBV12-4
d_gene: NA
j_gene: TRBJ1-5
CDR3aa: CASGLAASNQPQHF
CDR3nt: TGTGCCAGCGGGCTGGCAGCTAGCAATCAGCCCCAGCATTTT

abundance: few
v_gene: TRBV5-1
d_gene: NA
j_gene: TRBJ1-2
CDR3aa: CASSRWTAIGYTF
CDR3nt: TGCGCCAGCAGCCGATGGACCGCCATAGGCTACACCTTC

abundance: NA
v_gene: TRBV7-9
d_gene: NA
j_gene: TRBJ1-2
CDR3aa: CASSNRTAPEDYGYTF
CDR3nt: TGTGCCAGCAGCAATCGGACCGCACCAGAGGACTATGGCTACACCTTC

abundance: NA
v_gene: TRBV14
d_gene: TRBD1
j_gene: TRBJ2-7
CDR3aa: CASSQAWTGSYEQYF
CDR3nt: TGTGCCAGCAGCCAAGCATGGACAGGCTCCTACGAGCAGTACTTC

abundance: NA
v_gene: TRBV5-1
d_gene: NA
j_gene: TRBJ2-6
CDR3aa: CASSYNPTVSSGANVLTF
CDR3nt: TGCGCCAGCAGCTATAACCCAACCGTGAGCTCTGGGGCCAACGTCCTGACTTTC

abundance: NA
v_gene: TRBV20-1
d_gene: NA
j_gene: TRBJ2-5
CDR3aa: CSASSTGPQETQYF
CDR3nt: TGCAGTGCTAGTTCTACGGGCCCCCAAGAGACCCAGTACTTC

abundance: many
v_gene: TRBV7-8
d_gene: NA
j_gene: TRBJ1-2
CDR3aa: CASSRDGGRNYGYTF
CDR3nt: TGTGCCAGCAGCCGAGATGGGGGGCGGAACTATGGCTACACCTTC

abundance: few
v_gene: TRBV6-2/TRBV6-3
d_gene: NA
j_gene: TRBJ2-7
CDR3aa: CASSYDPHYEQYF
CDR3nt: TGTGCCAGCAGTTACGACCCGCACTACGAGCAGTACTTC

abundance: few
v_gene: TRBV20-1
d_gene: NA
j_gene: TRBJ2-7
CDR3aa: CSARDLPRSYEQYF
CDR3nt: TGCAGTGCTAGAGATCTTCCCCGATCCTACGAGCAGTACTTC

abundance: NA
v_gene: TRBV28
d_gene: NA
j_gene: TRBJ2-5
CDR3aa: CASSQGQRKTQYF
CDR3nt: TGTGCCAGTAGTCAAGGACAGCGAAAGACCCAGTACTTC

abundance: few
v_gene: TRBV5-1
d_gene: TRBD1
j_gene: TRBJ2-2
CDR3aa: CASSSRGGQGALTGELFF
CDR3nt: TGCGCCAGCAGCAGCCGAGGGGGACAGGGGGCTTTGACCGGGGAGCTGTTTTTT

abundance: NA
v_gene: TRBV2
d_gene: NA
j_gene: TRBJ2-5
CDR3aa: CASSELGTRQETQYF
CDR3nt: TGTGCCAGCAGTGAATTGGGGACAAGGCAAGAGACCCAGTACTTC

abundance: NA
v_gene: TRBV28
d_gene: TRBD1
j_gene: TRBJ2-7
CDR3aa: CASSPLEGRGHASEQYF
CDR3nt: TGTGCCAGCAGTCCCCTGGAGGGCAGGGGGCACGCTAGCGAGCAGTACTTC

abundance: NA
v_gene: TRBV6-5
d_gene: NA
j_gene: TRBJ2-5
CDR3aa: CASSYSRFPTYQETQYF
CDR3nt: TGTGCCAGCAGTTACTCGCGGTTCCCGACGTACCAAGAGACCCAGTACTTC

abundance: few
v_gene: TRBV7-2
d_gene: NA
j_gene: TRBJ2-5
CDR3aa: CASRHGSQETQYF
CDR3nt: TGTGCCAGCAGACATGGGAGCCAAGAGACCCAGTACTTC

abundance: NA
v_gene: TRBV9
d_gene: NA
j_gene: TRBJ1-1
CDR3aa: CASSANLNTEAFF
CDR3nt: TGTGCCAGCAGCGCCAACCTGAACACTGAAGCTTTCTTT

abundance: NA
v_gene: TRBV12-3/TRBV12-4
d_gene: NA
j_gene: TRBJ2-2
CDR3aa: CASSLTQAPHTGELFF
CDR3nt: TGTGCCAGCAGTTTAACACAGGCTCCACACACCGGGGAGCTGTTTTTT

abundance: NA
v_gene: TRBV7-8
d_gene: NA
j_gene: TRBJ2-1
CDR3aa: CASRETSQLNEQFF
CDR3nt: TGTGCCAGCAGGGAAACTAGCCAACTTAATGAGCAGTTCTTC

abundance: NA
v_gene: TRBV5-1
d_gene: NA
j_gene: TRBJ2-3
CDR3aa: CASSLELNTDTQYF
CDR3nt: TGCGCCAGCAGCTTGGAGCTAAACACAGATACGCAGTATTTT

abundance: NA
v_gene: TRBV28
d_gene: NA
j_gene: TRBJ1-2
CDR3aa: CASSLSAGSYGYTF
CDR3nt: TGTGCCAGCAGTTTATCAGCAGGCTCATATGGCTACACCTTC

abundance: NA
v_gene: TRBV20-1
d_gene: TRBD2
j_gene: TRBJ2-7
CDR3aa: CSAGGTSGGRSYDQYF
CDR3nt: TGCAGTGCTGGAGGGACTAGCGGGGGCCGTTCCTACGACCAGTACTTC

abundance: NA
v_gene: TRBV12-3/TRBV12-4
d_gene: NA
j_gene: TRBJ2-3
CDR3aa: CASNLPPGGTDTQYF
CDR3nt: TGTGCCAGCAACCTCCCGCCGGGTGGCACAGATACGCAGTATTTT

abundance: NA
v_gene: TRBV4-3
d_gene: TRBD2
j_gene: TRBJ2-1
CDR3aa: CASSQVAHSGGASTNEQFF
CDR3nt: TGCGCCAGCAGCCAAGTAGCCCATAGCGGGGGGGCGTCTACAAATGAGCAGTTCTTC

abundance: medium-sized
v_gene: TRBV12-3/TRBV12-4
d_gene: NA
j_gene: TRBJ1-3
CDR3aa: CASRRSSGNTIYF
CDR3nt: TGTGCCAGCAGACGTTCATCGGGAAACACCATATATTTT

abundance: NA
v_gene: TRBV20-1
d_gene: TRBD2
j_gene: TRBJ2-5
CDR3aa: CSASDGTSGPQETQYF
CDR3nt: TGCAGTGCTAGTGATGGGACTAGCGGTCCGCAAGAGACCCAGTACTTC

abundance: NA
v_gene: TRBV9
d_gene: TRBD1
j_gene: TRBJ2-1
CDR3aa: CASSVGTGYNEQFF
CDR3nt: TGTGCCAGCAGCGTAGGGACAGGGTACAATGAGCAGTTCTTC

abundance: NA
v_gene: TRBV29-1
d_gene: TRBD1
j_gene: TRBJ2-7
CDR3aa: CSAGTGGVLGQYF
CDR3nt: TGCAGCGCCGGGACAGGGGGCGTTTTAGGGCAGTACTTC

abundance: few
v_gene: TRBV12-3/TRBV12-4
d_gene: NA
j_gene: TRBJ2-7
CDR3aa: CASSFRETATYEQYF
CDR3nt: TGTGCCAGCAGTTTTAGGGAGACGGCAACCTACGAGCAGTACTTC

abundance: NA
v_gene: TRBV5-6
d_gene: NA
j_gene: TRBJ1-5
CDR3aa: CASSLEGVSNQPQHF
CDR3nt: TGTGCCAGCAGCTTGGAAGGGGTTAGCAATCAGCCCCAGCATTTT

abundance: few
v_gene: TRBV12-3/TRBV12-4
d_gene: NA
j_gene: TRBJ2-2
CDR3aa: CASSFRGSPSNTGELFF
CDR3nt: TGTGCCAGCAGTTTTCGGGGCAGCCCTTCGAACACCGGGGAGCTGTTTTTT

abundance: NA
v_gene: TRBV7-2
d_gene: NA
j_gene: TRBJ2-6
CDR3aa: CASSLRTASGANVLTF
CDR3nt: TGTGCCAGCAGCTTAAGGACAGCCTCTGGGGCCAACGTCCTGACTTTC

abundance: NA
v_gene: TRBV7-9
d_gene: NA
j_gene: TRBJ2-5
CDR3aa: CASSLNGGQETQYF
CDR3nt: TGTGCCAGCAGCTTAAACGGGGGCCAAGAGACCCAGTACTTC

abundance: NA
v_gene: TRBV29-1
d_gene: NA
j_gene: TRBJ2-7
CDR3aa: CSVEEKGPISSYEQYF
CDR3nt: TGCAGCGTTGAAGAAAAAGGACCCATAAGCTCCTACGAGCAGTACTTC

abundance: few
v_gene: TRBV29-1
d_gene: NA
j_gene: TRBJ1-4
CDR3aa: CSVQAGMSNEKLFF
CDR3nt: TGCAGCGTCCAGGCGGGGATGTCTAATGAAAAACTGTTTTTT

abundance: NA
v_gene: TRBV6-5
d_gene: NA
j_gene: TRBJ1-4
CDR3aa: CASSYGGAGEKLFF
CDR3nt: TGTGCCAGCAGTTATGGGGGGGCGGGAGAAAAACTGTTTTTT

abundance: once
v_gene: TRBV5-1
d_gene: TRBD1
j_gene: TRBJ1-4
CDR3aa: CASTPFPWTGGEKLFF
CDR3nt: TGCGCCAGCACCCCCTTTCCATGGACAGGTGGAGAAAAACTGTTTTTT

abundance: medium-sized
v_gene: TRBV20-1
d_gene: NA
j_gene: TRBJ1-1
CDR3aa: CSARATEGVGTEAFF
CDR3nt: TGCAGTGCTAGAGCGACTGAGGGGGTAGGCACTGAAGCTTTCTTT

abundance: NA
v_gene: TRBV6-1
d_gene: TRBD1
j_gene: TRBJ2-2
CDR3aa: CASSETGASTGELFF
CDR3nt: TGTGCCAGCAGTGAAACAGGGGCGAGCACCGGGGAGCTGTTTTTT

abundance: few
v_gene: TRBV30
d_gene: NA
j_gene: TRBJ2-7
CDR3aa: CAWGEQGPYEQYF
CDR3nt: TGTGCCTGGGGCGAACAGGGCCCCTACGAGCAGTACTTC

abundance: NA
v_gene: TRBV28
d_gene: TRBD1
j_gene: TRBJ2-4
CDR3aa: CASSPPEIRQGEILQYF
CDR3nt: TGTGCCAGCAGTCCCCCAGAAATCAGACAGGGGGAGATCCTTCAGTACTTC

abundance: many
v_gene: TRBV4-3
d_gene: TRBD2
j_gene: TRBJ2-1
CDR3aa: CASSQGLAGSSHEQFF
CDR3nt: TGCGCCAGCAGCCAAGGGCTAGCGGGAAGCTCGCATGAGCAGTTCTTC

abundance: NA
v_gene: TRBV7-2
d_gene: NA
j_gene: TRBJ2-2
CDR3aa: CASSPPLGAGELFF
CDR3nt: TGTGCCAGCAGCCCACCCCTAGGCGCCGGGGAGCTGTTTTTT

abundance: NA
v_gene: TRBV20-1
d_gene: TRBD2
j_gene: TRBJ2-3
CDR3aa: CSAISGGRDTQYF
CDR3nt: TGCAGTGCTATTAGCGGGGGGCGGGATACGCAGTATTTT

abundance: NA
v_gene: TRBV24-1
d_gene: NA
j_gene: TRBJ2-1
CDR3aa: CATAAYNEQFF
CDR3nt: TGTGCCACCGCAGCCTACAATGAGCAGTTCTTC

abundance: NA
v_gene: TRBV5-1
d_gene: TRBD1
j_gene: TRBJ2-2
CDR3aa: CASSLEDRGVSGELFF
CDR3nt: TGCGCCAGCAGCTTGGAGGACAGGGGAGTTTCCGGGGAGCTGTTTTTT

abundance: few
v_gene: TRBV4-3
d_gene: NA
j_gene: TRBJ2-7
CDR3aa: CASSQDSRAIYEQYF
CDR3nt: TGCGCCAGCAGCCAAGATTCCCGGGCAATCTACGAGCAGTACTTC

abundance: few
v_gene: TRBV14
d_gene: NA
j_gene: TRBJ1-2
CDR3aa: CASSQTGPYGYTF
CDR3nt: TGTGCCAGCAGCCAAACAGGGCCTTATGGCTACACCTTC